This is a list of T cell receptor beta chains from one sample in a study of blood T cell repertoires in COVID-19. The repertoire was sequenced with immunoSEQ multiplex PCR; TCRdb's copy has only in-frame clones and lacks some. In the table there are some 100,000 clones, approximately 90% of which are singletons. The sequenced material came from peripheral blood. These receptors came from a woman older than 75 with active COVID-19. The CDR3 runs from the conserved cysteine through the conserved F or W. Fields, in order: CDR3 protein, CDR3 DNA, D gene, J gene, clone size, V gene. D genes are given only for firm matches. The size field is filled for only some rows; it gives once, few, many or a size class.

CASSSRQGGGTEAFF,TGTGCCAGCAGCTCCAGACAGGGGGGAGGAACTGAAGCTTTCTTT,TRBD1,TRBJ1-1,NA,TRBV7-2
CASSPLAGGYNEQFF,TGTGCCAGCAGTCCTCTAGCGGGGGGTTACAATGAGCAGTTCTTC,TRBD2,TRBJ2-1,NA,TRBV14
CATSRGARYEQYF,TGTGCCACCAGCAGAGGGGCCCGGTACGAGCAGTACTTC,NA,TRBJ2-7,NA,TRBV15
CASSQDGPLGRELYEQYF,TGTGCCAGCAGCCAAGATGGCCCCCTGGGGCGGGAGTTGTACGAGCAGTACTTC,TRBD2,TRBJ2-7,NA,TRBV4-2
CASSYGGALLSSNTGELFF,TGTGCCAGCAGCTACGGGGGTGCCCTCCTATCTTCGAACACCGGGGAGCTGTTTTTT,NA,TRBJ2-2,NA,TRBV5-4
CASSEGGYSWRELFF,TGTGCCAGCAGTGAAGGGGGCTACTCCTGGAGGGAGCTGTTTTTT,NA,TRBJ2-2,NA,TRBV25-1
CASSPWTGGGGTDTQYF,TGTGCCAGCAGCCCGTGGACAGGGGGCGGAGGGACAGATACGCAGTATTTT,TRBD1,TRBJ2-3,NA,TRBV7-9
CASSPRQEKAFF,TGTGCCAGCAGCCCAAGACAGGAGAAAGCTTTCTTT,NA,TRBJ1-1,NA,TRBV7-2
CASRGGTTQETQYF,TGTGCCAGCAGGGGCGGGACTACCCAAGAGACCCAGTACTTC,TRBD2,TRBJ2-5,NA,TRBV2
CASSPNGRDRDQPQHF,TGTGCCAGCTCACCCAACGGGAGGGACCGCGATCAGCCCCAGCATTTT,NA,TRBJ1-5,NA,TRBV18
CASSLGEGIYNEQFF,TGTGCCAGCAGCTTAGGGGAGGGAATATACAATGAGCAGTTCTTC,TRBD2,TRBJ2-1,NA,TRBV11-2
CASSYDSGTGPYEQYF,TGTGCCAGCAGTTACGATTCAGGGACAGGACCCTACGAGCAGTACTTC,TRBD1,TRBJ2-7,once,TRBV6-6
CASGGRGNYGYTF,TGTGCCAGCGGAGGTCGGGGAAACTATGGCTACACCTTC,NA,TRBJ1-2,NA,TRBV7-2
CASTTGLKQPQHF,TGTGCCAGTACCACAGGGTTGAAGCAGCCCCAGCATTTT,NA,TRBJ1-5,NA,TRBV19
CATSRDIEFTDTQYF,TGTGCCACCAGCAGAGATATTGAGTTCACAGATACGCAGTATTTT,NA,TRBJ2-3,NA,TRBV15
CASSFALSTDTQYF,TGTGCCAGCAGCTTTGCGCTGAGCACAGATACGCAGTATTTT,NA,TRBJ2-3,once,TRBV5-4
CASIPRDRYFYGYTF,TGTGCCAGCATCCCCCGGGACAGATACTTCTATGGCTACACCTTC,TRBD1,TRBJ1-2,NA,TRBV28
CASSLGTGSNQPQHF,TGTGCCAGCAGTTTAGGGACAGGGAGCAATCAGCCCCAGCATTTT,TRBD1,TRBJ1-5,NA,TRBV7-9
CASSDGTAYSYEQYF,TGTGCCAGCAGTGACGGGACTGCTTACTCCTACGAGCAGTACTTC,NA,TRBJ2-7,few,TRBV6-1
CASSTTCFIAYEQYF,TGTGCCAGCAGCACGACTTGCTTCATTGCCTACGAGCAGTACTTC,NA,TRBJ2-7,NA,TRBV5-7
CSVRDYGDEQYF,TGCAGCGTCCGGGACTACGGGGACGAGCAGTACTTC,TRBD2,TRBJ2-7,NA,TRBV29-1
CASSPVDTQYF,TGTGCCAGCTCTCCCGTAGATACGCAGTATTTT,NA,TRBJ2-3,NA,TRBV18
CASSLQQVSNEKLFF,TGTGCCAGCAGCCTGCAACAAGTATCTAATGAAAAACTGTTTTTT,NA,TRBJ1-4,NA,TRBV7-6
CASSYSRYEQYF,TGTGCCAGCAGTTACTCGAGGTACGAGCAGTACTTC,NA,TRBJ2-7,NA,TRBV6-6
CATSQSSGNNNEQFF,TGTGCCACCAGCCAGTCTAGCGGGAATAACAATGAGCAGTTCTTC,TRBD2,TRBJ2-1,NA,TRBV24-1
CASSKRWTGGAAGDGYTF,TGTGCCAGCAGCAAAAGATGGACAGGGGGCGCGGCAGGTGATGGCTACACCTTC,TRBD1,TRBJ1-2,NA,TRBV5-5
CSGRGSYEQYF,TGCAGTGGCCGGGGTTCCTACGAGCAGTACTTC,NA,TRBJ2-7,NA,TRBV20-1
CASSLGGSGEQYF,TGTGCCAGCAGCTTAGGTGGGAGCGGCGAGCAGTACTTC,NA,TRBJ2-7,NA,TRBV11-2
CASSSVRGGEQYF,TGTGCCAGCAGCTCAGTTCGGGGGGGCGAGCAGTACTTC,NA,TRBJ2-7,once,TRBV12-1
CASSHTGGRTGELFF,TGCGCCAGCAGCCATACAGGGGGAAGGACCGGGGAGCTGTTTTTT,TRBD1,TRBJ2-2,NA,TRBV4-3
CASILGLAVSYEQYF,TGTGCCAGCATCCTGGGACTAGCGGTCTCCTACGAGCAGTACTTC,TRBD2,TRBJ2-7,NA,TRBV28
CASSPGGGYDTGELFF,TGTGCCAGCAGCCCTGGGGGGGGATATGACACCGGGGAGCTGTTTTTT,TRBD2,TRBJ2-2,NA,TRBV5-4
CASSPMTGGSEAFF,TGTGCCAGCTCACCAATGACAGGGGGGTCTGAAGCTTTCTTT,TRBD1,TRBJ1-1,few,TRBV18
CASSDQAGLTDTQYF,TGTGCCAGCAGTGATCAAGCGGGCCTCACAGATACGCAGTATTTT,NA,TRBJ2-3,NA,TRBV6-1
CASSFAGDYGYTF,TGCGCCAGCAGCTTCGCAGGGGACTATGGCTACACCTTC,NA,TRBJ1-2,NA,TRBV5-1
CASSLGRQTSVQYF,TGTGCCAGCAGCTTAGGACGCCAGACTAGCGTGCAGTACTTC,TRBD2,TRBJ2-7,few,TRBV11-3
CASSTNTGSRYEQYF,TGCGCCAGCAGCACCAATACGGGGTCACGCTACGAGCAGTACTTC,NA,TRBJ2-7,NA,TRBV5-1
CASRPGTAQINYGYTF,TGCGCCAGCAGACCCGGGACAGCCCAGATTAACTATGGCTACACCTTC,TRBD1,TRBJ1-2,NA,TRBV5-1
CASNWYSGGGNTDTQYF,TGTGCCAGCAATTGGTATTCGGGCGGGGGGAACACAGATACGCAGTATTTT,TRBD2,TRBJ2-3,NA,TRBV27
CSVEATEIGNTIYF,TGCAGCGTTGAAGCAACGGAGATAGGAAACACCATATATTTT,NA,TRBJ1-3,NA,TRBV29-1
CASSQEGVASGRVGAKNIQYF,TGTGCCAGCAGCCAAGAGGGAGTAGCCAGCGGGAGAGTGGGAGCCAAAAACATTCAGTACTTC,TRBD2,TRBJ2-4,NA,TRBV4-2
CASSLKGEGEQFF,TGTGCCAGCAGTTTAAAGGGGGAGGGTGAGCAGTTCTTC,NA,TRBJ2-1,NA,TRBV12-3/TRBV12-4
CASSPQGSYGYTF,TGTGCCAGCTCCCCACAGGGTTCCTATGGCTACACCTTC,NA,TRBJ1-2,NA,TRBV6-6
CASSLRSGKLFF,TGTGCCAGCAGCTTACGCTCGGGGAAACTGTTTTTT,NA,TRBJ1-4,NA,TRBV5-5
CSVRESTDTQYF,TGCAGCGTCAGGGAAAGCACAGATACGCAGTATTTT,NA,TRBJ2-3,NA,TRBV29-1